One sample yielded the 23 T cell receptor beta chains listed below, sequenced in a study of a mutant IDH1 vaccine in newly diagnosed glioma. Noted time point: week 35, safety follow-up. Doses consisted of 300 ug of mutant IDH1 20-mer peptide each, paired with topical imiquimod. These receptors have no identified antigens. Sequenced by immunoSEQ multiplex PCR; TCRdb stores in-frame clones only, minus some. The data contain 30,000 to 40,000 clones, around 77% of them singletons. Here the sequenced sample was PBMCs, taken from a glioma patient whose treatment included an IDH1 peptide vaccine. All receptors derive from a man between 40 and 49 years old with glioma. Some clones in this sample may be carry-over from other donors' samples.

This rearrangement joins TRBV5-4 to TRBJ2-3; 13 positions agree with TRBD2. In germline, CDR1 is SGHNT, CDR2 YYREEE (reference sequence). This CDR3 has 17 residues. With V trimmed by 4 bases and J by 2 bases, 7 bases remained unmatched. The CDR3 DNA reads TGTGCCAGCAGCGCCGGACTAGCGGGGGCGTCCACAGATACGCAGTATTTT. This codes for CASSAGLAGASTDTQYF.

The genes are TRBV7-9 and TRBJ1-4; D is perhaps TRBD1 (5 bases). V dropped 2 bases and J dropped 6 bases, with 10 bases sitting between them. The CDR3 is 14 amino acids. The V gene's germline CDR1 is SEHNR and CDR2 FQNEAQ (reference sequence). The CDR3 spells CASSLSGGDEKLFF. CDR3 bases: TGTGCCAGCAGCTTAAGTGGGGGGGATGAAAAACTGTTTTTT. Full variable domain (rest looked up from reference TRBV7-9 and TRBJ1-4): DTGVSQNPRHKITKRGQNVTFRCDPISEHNRLYWYRQTLGQGPEFLTYFQNEAQLEKSRLLSDRFSAERPKGSFSTLEIQRTEQGDSAMYLCASSLSGGDEKLFFGSGTQLSVL.

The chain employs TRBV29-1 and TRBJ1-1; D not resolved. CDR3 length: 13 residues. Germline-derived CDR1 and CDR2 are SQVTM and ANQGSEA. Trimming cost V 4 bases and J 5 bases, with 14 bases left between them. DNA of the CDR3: TGCAGCGTTGTAAGTCCCGGGCGGACTGAAGCTTTCTTT. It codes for CSVVSPGRTEAFF.

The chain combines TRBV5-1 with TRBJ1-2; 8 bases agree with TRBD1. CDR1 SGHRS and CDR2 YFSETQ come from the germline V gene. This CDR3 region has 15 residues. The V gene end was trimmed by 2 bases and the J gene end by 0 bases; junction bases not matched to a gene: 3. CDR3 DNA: TGCGCCAGCAGCTTCTTACAGGGGGCTAACTATGGCTACACCTTC. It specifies CASSFLQGANYGYTF.

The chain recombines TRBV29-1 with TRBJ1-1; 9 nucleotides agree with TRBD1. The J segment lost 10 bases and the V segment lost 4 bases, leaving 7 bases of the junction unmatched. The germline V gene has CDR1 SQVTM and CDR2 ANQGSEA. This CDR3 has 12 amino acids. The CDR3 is CSVAGQGVIAFF. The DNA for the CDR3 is TGCAGCGTTGCGGGACAGGGCGTTATAGCTTTCTTT.

The chain's CDR3 is CASSIPRNSTDTQYF. The CDR3 DNA follows: TGTGCCAGTAGTATCCCCAGGAATAGCACAGATACGCAGTATTTT. V is TRBV19 and J is TRBJ2-3; no clear D. V was trimmed by 3 bases and J by 0 bases, leaving 10 bases between them. CDR1 and CDR2 (germline): LNHDA, SQIVND (reference sequence). The CDR3 loop spans 15 amino acids.

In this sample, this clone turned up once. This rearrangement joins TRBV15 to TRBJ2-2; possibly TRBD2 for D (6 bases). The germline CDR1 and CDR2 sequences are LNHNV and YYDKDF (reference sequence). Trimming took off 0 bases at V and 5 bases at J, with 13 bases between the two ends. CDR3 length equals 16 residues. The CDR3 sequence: CATSRDRRGGTGELFF. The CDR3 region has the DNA TGTGCCACCAGCAGAGATAGAAGGGGAGGAACCGGGGAGCTGTTTTTT.

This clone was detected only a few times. The CDR3 nucleotides read TGCAGCGTTACACCCCCAAACACTGAAGCTTTCTTT. Its protein is CSVTPPNTEAFF. The V gene is TRBV29-1, the J gene TRBJ1-1; D is unclear. The CDR3 extends over 12 amino acids. Between the trimmed V and J ends, which lost 5 bases and 2 bases, there was a span of 9 bases. Germline V gene sequence: CDR1 SQVTM, CDR2 ANQGSEA.

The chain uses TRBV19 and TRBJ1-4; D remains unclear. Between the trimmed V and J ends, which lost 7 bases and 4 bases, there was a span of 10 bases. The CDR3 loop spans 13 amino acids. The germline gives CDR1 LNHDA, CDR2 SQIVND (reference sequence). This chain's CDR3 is CASTTGVNEKLFF. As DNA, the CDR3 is TGTGCCAGTACTACGGGTGTTAATGAAAAACTGTTTTTT.

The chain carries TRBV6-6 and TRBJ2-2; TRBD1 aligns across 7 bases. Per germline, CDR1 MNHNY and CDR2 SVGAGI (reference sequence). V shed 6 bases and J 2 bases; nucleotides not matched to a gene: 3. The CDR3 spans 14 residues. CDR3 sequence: CASSDRVNTGELFF. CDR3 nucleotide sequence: TGTGCCAGCAGCGACAGGGTTAACACCGGGGAGCTGTTTTTT.

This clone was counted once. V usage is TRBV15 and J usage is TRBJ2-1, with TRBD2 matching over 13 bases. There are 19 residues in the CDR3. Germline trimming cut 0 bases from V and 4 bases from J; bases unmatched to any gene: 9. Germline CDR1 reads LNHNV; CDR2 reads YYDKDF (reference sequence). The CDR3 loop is CATSRDFRTSGGLYNEQFF. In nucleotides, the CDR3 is TGTGCCACCAGCAGAGATTTCCGGACTAGCGGGGGCCTGTACAATGAGCAGTTCTTC.

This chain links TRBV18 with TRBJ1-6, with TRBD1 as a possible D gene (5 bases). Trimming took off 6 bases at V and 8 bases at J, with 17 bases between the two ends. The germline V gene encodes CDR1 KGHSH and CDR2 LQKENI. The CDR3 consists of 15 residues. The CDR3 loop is CASSEAGAGDSPLHF. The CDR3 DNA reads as TGTGCCAGCTCCGAGGCCGGGGCCGGGGATTCACCCCTCCACTTT.

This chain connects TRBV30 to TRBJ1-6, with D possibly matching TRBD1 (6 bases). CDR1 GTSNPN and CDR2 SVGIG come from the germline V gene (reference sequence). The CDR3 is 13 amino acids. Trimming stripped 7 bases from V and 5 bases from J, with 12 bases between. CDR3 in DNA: TGTGCCTCCGGACAGAGTGATAATTCACCCCTCCACTTT. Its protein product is CASGQSDNSPLHF.

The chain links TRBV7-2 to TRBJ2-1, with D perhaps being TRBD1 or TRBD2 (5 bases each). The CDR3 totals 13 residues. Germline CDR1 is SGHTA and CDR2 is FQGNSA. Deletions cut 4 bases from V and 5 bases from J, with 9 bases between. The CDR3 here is CASSSGPNNEQFF. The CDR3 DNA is TGTGCCAGCAGCTCGGGACCGAACAATGAGCAGTTCTTC.

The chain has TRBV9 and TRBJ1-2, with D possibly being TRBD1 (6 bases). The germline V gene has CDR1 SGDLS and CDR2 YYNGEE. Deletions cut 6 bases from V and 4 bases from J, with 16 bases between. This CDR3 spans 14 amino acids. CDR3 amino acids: CASNGGARPYGYTF. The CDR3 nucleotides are TGTGCCAGCAACGGGGGGGCCCGACCCTATGGCTACACCTTC.

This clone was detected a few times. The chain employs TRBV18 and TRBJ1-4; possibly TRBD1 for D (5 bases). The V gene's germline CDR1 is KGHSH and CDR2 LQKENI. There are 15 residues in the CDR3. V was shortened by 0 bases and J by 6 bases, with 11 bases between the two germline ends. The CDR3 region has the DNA TGTGCCAGCTCACCACCCGCGGGACCGGATGAAAAACTGTTTTTT. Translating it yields CASSPPAGPDEKLFF.

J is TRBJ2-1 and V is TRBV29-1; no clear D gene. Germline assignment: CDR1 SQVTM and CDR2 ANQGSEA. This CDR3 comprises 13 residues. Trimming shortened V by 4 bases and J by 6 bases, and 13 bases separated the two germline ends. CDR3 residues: CSVVPLKSNEQFF. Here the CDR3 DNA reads TGCAGCGTTGTCCCCCTAAAGAGCAATGAGCAGTTCTTC.

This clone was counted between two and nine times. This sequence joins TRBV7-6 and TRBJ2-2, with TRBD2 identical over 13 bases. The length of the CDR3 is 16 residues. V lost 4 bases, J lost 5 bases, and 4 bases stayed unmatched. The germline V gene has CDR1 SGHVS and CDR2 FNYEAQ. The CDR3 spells CASSYGTSGVTGELFF. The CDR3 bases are TGTGCCAGCAGCTACGGGACTAGCGGGGTTACCGGGGAGCTGTTTTTT.

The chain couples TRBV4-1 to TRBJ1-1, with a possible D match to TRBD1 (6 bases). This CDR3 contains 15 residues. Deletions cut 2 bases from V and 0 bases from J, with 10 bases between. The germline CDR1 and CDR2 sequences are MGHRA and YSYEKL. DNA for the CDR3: TGCGCCAGCAGCCAACCAGGACAGTTGAACACTGAAGCTTTCTTT. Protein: CASSQPGQLNTEAFF.

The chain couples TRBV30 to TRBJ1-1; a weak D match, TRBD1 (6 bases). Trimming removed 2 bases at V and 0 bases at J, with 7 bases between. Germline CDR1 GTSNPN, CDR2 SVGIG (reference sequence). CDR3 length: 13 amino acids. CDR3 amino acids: CAWSRGLNTEAFF. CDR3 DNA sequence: TGTGCCTGGAGTAGGGGGTTGAACACTGAAGCTTTCTTT.

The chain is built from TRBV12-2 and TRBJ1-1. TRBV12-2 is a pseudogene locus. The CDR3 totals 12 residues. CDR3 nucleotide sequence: TGTGCAAGTCGCCCCTCCCCACGGGAAGCTTTCTTT. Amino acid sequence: CASRPSPREAFF.

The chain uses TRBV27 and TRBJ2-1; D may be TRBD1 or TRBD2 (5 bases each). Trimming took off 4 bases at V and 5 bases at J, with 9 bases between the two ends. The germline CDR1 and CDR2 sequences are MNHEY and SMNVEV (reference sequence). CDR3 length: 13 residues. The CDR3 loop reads CASSSRENNEQFF. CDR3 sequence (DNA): TGTGCCAGCAGTTCCAGGGAGAACAATGAGCAGTTCTTC.

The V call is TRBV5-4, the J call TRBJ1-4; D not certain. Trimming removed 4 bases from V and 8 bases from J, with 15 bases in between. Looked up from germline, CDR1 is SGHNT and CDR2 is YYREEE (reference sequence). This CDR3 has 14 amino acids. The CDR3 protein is CASSGEAAGEKLFF. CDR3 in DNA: TGTGCCAGCAGCGGCGAAGCGGCTGGGGAAAAACTGTTTTTT.